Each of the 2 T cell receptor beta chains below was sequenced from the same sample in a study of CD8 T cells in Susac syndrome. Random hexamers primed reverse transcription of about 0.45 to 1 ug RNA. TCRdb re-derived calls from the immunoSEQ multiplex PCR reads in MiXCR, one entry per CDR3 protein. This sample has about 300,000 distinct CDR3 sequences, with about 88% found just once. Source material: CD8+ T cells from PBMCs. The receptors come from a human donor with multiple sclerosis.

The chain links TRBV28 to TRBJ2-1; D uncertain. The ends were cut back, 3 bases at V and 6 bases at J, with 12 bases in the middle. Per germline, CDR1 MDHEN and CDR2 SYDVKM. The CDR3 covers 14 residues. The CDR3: CASSFGVFINEQFF. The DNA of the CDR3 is TGTGCCAGCAGTTTTGGGGTCTTTATCAATGAGCAGTTCTTC.

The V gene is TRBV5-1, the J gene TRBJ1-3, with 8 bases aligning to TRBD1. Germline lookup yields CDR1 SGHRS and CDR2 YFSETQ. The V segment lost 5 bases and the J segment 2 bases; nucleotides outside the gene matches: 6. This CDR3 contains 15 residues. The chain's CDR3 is CASRVDRGPGNTIYF. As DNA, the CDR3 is TGCGCCAGCAGAGTTGACAGGGGACCTGGAAACACCATATATTTT.